The 5 T cell receptor beta chains in this list originate from one sample, sequenced in a study of cytomegalovirus exposure and HLA in healthy donors. Here immunoSEQ multiplex PCR was the method, and the copy in TCRdb shows in-frame clones only, minus some. The sample lists roughly 48,000 clones, approximately 88% occurring once. What was sequenced was PBMCs. These receptor sequences come from a woman aged 25 to 45 in good health and CMV-seronegative.

CDR3 loop: CASSLTAGGGAGELFF. The CDR3 region has the DNA TGTGCCAGCAGCTTAACAGCGGGAGGAGGCGCCGGGGAGCTGTTTTTT. The chain links TRBV7-3 to TRBJ2-2, with 9 bases lining up with TRBD2. Germline CDR1 SGHTA, CDR2 FQGTGA. J gave up 6 bases and V 0 bases, and 5 bases lay outside the gene matches. CDR3 length: 16 residues.

The genes are TRBV2 and TRBJ2-1; TRBD2 aligns across 7 bases. The CDR3 is 15 residues long. Germline-derived CDR1 and CDR2 are SNHLY and FYNNEI. V gave up 4 bases and J gave up 4 bases; unmatched junction bases: 7. As DNA, the CDR3 is TGTGCCAGCAGTGCCACTAGCGCGTCTTACAATGAGCAGTTCTTC. This codes for CASSATSASYNEQFF. Supplemented by reference TRBV2 and TRBJ2-1, the full variable domain reads EPEVTQTPSHQVTQMGQEVILRCVPISNHLYFYWYRQILGQKVEFLVSFYNNEISEKSEIFDDQFSVERPDGSNFTLKIRSTKLEDSAMYFCASSATSASYNEQFFGPGTRLTVL.

The chain couples TRBV7-3 to TRBJ1-1; 10 positions agree with TRBD1. After removal of 5 bases from V and 1 base from J, the junction contained 1 base not matched to a gene. Germline V gene data show CDR1 as SGHTA and CDR2 as FQGTGA. The CDR3 length is 14 residues. The CDR3 DNA follows: TGTGCCAGCAGCGGACAGGGGGGGAACACTGAAGCTTTCTTT. Translated, it gives CASSGQGGNTEAFF.

V gene TRBV7-9 combines with J gene TRBJ1-2; D perhaps matches TRBD1 (5 bases). Germline values: CDR1 SEHNR, CDR2 FQNEAQ (reference sequence). V dropped 1 base and J dropped 5 bases, with 14 bases sitting between them. The CDR3 has 15 amino acids. The CDR3 reads CASSLVGRAGYGYTF. CDR3 DNA: TGTGCCAGCAGCTTAGTAGGCAGGGCGGGGTATGGCTACACCTTC.

The rearrangement uses TRBV7-2 and TRBJ2-1, with D unclear. Germline CDR1 is SGHTA and CDR2 is FQGNSA. The V end was cut by 5 bases, the J end by 7 bases, with 9 bases between. The CDR3 has 12 amino acids. CDR3 in DNA: TGTGCCAGCAGCCGCGACGGGAATGAGCAGTTCTTC. It yields the protein CASSRDGNEQFF.